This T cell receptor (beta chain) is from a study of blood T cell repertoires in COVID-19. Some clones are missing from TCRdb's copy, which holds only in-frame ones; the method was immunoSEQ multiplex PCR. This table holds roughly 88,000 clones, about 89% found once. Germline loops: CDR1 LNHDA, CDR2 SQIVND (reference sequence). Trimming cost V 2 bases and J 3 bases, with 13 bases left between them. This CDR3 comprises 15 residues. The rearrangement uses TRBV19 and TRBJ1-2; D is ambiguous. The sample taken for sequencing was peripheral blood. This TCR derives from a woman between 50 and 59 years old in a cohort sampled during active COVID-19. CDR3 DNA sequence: TGTGCCAGTAGTATATCCCTCGGAGTACACTATGGCTACACCTTC. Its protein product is CASSISLGVHYGYTF. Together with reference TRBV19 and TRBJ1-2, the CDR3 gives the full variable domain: DGGITQSPKYLFRKEGQNVTLSCEQNLNHDAMYWYRQDPGQGLRLIYYSQIVNDFQKGDIAEGYSVSREKKESFPLTVTSAQKNPTAFYLCASSISLGVHYGYTFGSGTRLTVV.